The 10 T cell receptor beta chains below all came from one sample that was sequenced in a study of blood T cell repertoires in COVID-19. Profiled with immunoSEQ multiplex PCR; TCRdb holds only in-frame clones, not every one. The sample has around 360,000 clones, about 90% seen once; the top ten hold 2.5% to 3%. The sequenced material came from PBMCs or T cells enriched from blood (not recorded which). These TCRs come from a woman younger than 45 who had recovered from COVID-19.

The rearrangement links TRBV10-3 to TRBJ1-1; D is perhaps TRBD1 (5 bases). CDR3 length: 13 residues. V was cut by 5 bases and J by 6 bases, with 13 bases left in between. Germline V CDR1 and CDR2: ENHRY, SYGVKD. The CDR3 DNA is TGTGCCATCAGTCCCAGGGAATTCTCTGAAGCTTTCTTT. It specifies CAISPREFSEAFF.

For this clone: Other DNA variants within this sample encode the same CDR3. The genes are TRBV11-2 and TRBJ2-7; TRBD1 might be the D (5 bases). Trimming cost V 4 bases and J 4 bases, with 14 bases left between them. From germline, CDR1 is SGHAT and CDR2 FQNNGV. The CDR3 is 14 residues long. The CDR3 spells CASSWGGAGYEQYF. The CDR3 bases are TGTGCCAGCAGCTGGGGCGGAGCCGGATACGAGCAGTACTTC.

This clone was found once. The gene calls are TRBV5-4 and TRBJ2-1, with a possible D match to TRBD2 (7 bases). The CDR3 length is 15 residues. Trimming pared 3 bases from V and 3 bases from J, leaving 13 bases between. From germline, CDR1 is SGHNT and CDR2 YYREEE (reference sequence). The CDR3 region is CASSSAGEGYNEQFF. DNA for the CDR3: TGTGCCAGCAGCTCAGCAGGGGAGGGCTACAATGAGCAGTTCTTC.

The rearrangement joins TRBV19 to TRBJ2-7; tentatively, D is TRBD2 (6 bases). CDR3 size: 13 residues. Trimming stripped 7 bases from V and 5 bases from J, with 15 bases between. Per germline, CDR1 LNHDA and CDR2 SQIVND (reference sequence). This CDR3 reads CASIPIGGNEQYF. Written as DNA, the CDR3 is TGTGCCAGTATCCCCATTGGAGGGAACGAGCAGTACTTC. Variable domain in full (rest from reference TRBV19 and TRBJ2-7): DGGITQSPKYLFRKEGQNVTLSCEQNLNHDAMYWYRQDPGQGLRLIYYSQIVNDFQKGDIAEGYSVSREKKESFPLTVTSAQKNPTAFYLCASIPIGGNEQYFGPGTRLTVT.

The chain has TRBV3-1 (or the pseudogene TRBV3-2) and TRBJ2-5, with 7 nucleotides matching TRBD2. Trimming cost V 1 base and J 1 base; bases outside gene matches: 6. This CDR3 contains 16 residues. Germline-derived CDR1 and CDR2 are LGHDT and YNNKEL (reference sequence). The chain's CDR3 is CASSQVGGGFQETQYF. The DNA of the CDR3 is TGTGCCAGCAGCCAAGTTGGGGGAGGGTTCCAAGAGACCCAGTACTTC.

The V and J genes are TRBV28 and TRBJ1-1; D might be TRBD1 (5 bases). The V gene lost 3 bases and the J gene lost 6 bases, with 8 bases spanning the gap. The CDR3 totals 12 residues. Germline loops: CDR1 MDHEN, CDR2 SYDVKM. CDR3 residues: CASSFLGAEAFF. In DNA form, the CDR3 reads TGTGCCAGCAGTTTTTTAGGGGCTGAAGCTTTCTTT.

The chain has TRBV5-1 and TRBJ2-2; D gene ambiguous. V gave up 6 bases and J gave up 6 bases, with 9 bases separating them. Per the germline V gene, CDR1 is SGHRS and CDR2 is YFSETQ. This CDR3 region has 12 residues. The CDR3 loop reads CASTLDAGELFF. In DNA, the CDR3 is TGCGCCAGCACTCTAGACGCCGGGGAGCTGTTTTTT.

The chain employs TRBV9 and TRBJ1-1; D possibly corresponds to TRBD1 (5 bases). Trimming left V 0 bases short and J 5 bases short, with 8 bases between. This CDR3 has 13 amino acids. Germline CDR1 SGDLS, CDR2 YYNGEE. The CDR3 protein is CASSVVPGTEAFF. Here the CDR3 DNA reads TGTGCCAGCAGCGTAGTTCCAGGGACTGAAGCTTTCTTT.

The CDR3 loop is CATGVTSGRPMRTDTQYF. The CDR3 coding sequence is TGTGCCACAGGTGTTACTAGCGGGAGACCGATGCGCACAGATACGCAGTATTTT. The chain has TRBV24-1 and TRBJ2-3; 11 bases map to TRBD2. Germline lookup yields CDR1 KGHDR and CDR2 SFDVKD. J was trimmed by 1 base and V by 10 bases; bases with no gene match: 15. This CDR3 is built from 18 residues.

The chain uses TRBV18 and TRBJ2-7, with D possibly TRBD1 on 5 matching bases. Looked up from germline, CDR1 is KGHSH and CDR2 is LQKENI. This CDR3 region has 15 residues. V lost 0 bases and J 4 bases, leaving 13 bases between the germline ends. In nucleotides, the CDR3 is TGTGCCAGCTCACCACCGCTTCAGGGCGGATACGAGCAGTACTTC. It is translated as CASSPPLQGGYEQYF.